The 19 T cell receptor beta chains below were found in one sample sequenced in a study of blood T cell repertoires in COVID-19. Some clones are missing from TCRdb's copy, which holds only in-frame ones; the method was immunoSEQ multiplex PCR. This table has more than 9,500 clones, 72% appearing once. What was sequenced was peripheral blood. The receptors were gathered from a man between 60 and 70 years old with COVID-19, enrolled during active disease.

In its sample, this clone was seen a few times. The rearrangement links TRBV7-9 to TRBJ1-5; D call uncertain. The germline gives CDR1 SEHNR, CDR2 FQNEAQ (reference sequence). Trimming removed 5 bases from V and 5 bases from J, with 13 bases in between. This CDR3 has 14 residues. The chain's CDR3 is CASSPSDWDQPQHF. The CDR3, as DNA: TGTGCCAGCAGCCCTAGCGACTGGGATCAGCCCCAGCATTTT.

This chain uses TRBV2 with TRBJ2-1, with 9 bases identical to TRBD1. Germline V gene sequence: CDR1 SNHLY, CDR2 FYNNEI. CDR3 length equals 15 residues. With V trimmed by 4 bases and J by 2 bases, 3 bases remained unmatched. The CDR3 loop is CASSVRDRAYNEQFF. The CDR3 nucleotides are TGTGCCAGCAGTGTGCGGGACAGGGCCTACAATGAGCAGTTCTTC.

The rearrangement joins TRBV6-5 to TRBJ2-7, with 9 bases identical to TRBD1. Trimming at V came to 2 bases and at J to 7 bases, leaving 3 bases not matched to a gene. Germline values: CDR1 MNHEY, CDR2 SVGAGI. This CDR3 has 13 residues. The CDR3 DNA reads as TGTGCCAGCAGTTACATGACAGGGGGTGAGCAGTACGTC. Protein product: CASSYMTGGEQYV.

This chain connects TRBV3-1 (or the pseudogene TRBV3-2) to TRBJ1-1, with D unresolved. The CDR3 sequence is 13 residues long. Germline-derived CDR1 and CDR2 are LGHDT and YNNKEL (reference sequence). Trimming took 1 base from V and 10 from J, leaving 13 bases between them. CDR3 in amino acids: CASSQVAAVGAFF. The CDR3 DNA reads TGTGCCAGCAGCCAAGTCGCGGCGGTTGGAGCTTTCTTT.

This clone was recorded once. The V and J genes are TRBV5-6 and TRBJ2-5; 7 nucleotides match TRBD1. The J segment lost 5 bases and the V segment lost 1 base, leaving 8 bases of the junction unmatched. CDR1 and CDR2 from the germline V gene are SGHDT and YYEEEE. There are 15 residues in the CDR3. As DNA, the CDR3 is TGTGCCAGCAGCTTGTCGAGGGGGCGAGGTGAGACCCAGTACTTC. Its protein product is CASSLSRGRGETQYF.

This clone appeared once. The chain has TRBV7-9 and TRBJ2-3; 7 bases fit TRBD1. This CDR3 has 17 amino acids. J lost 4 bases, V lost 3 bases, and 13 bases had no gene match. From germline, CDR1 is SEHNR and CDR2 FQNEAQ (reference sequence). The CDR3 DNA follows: TGTGCCAGCAGCTTCCCGAAGGACAGGCCCGGCGCAGATACGCAGTATTTT. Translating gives CASSFPKDRPGADTQYF.

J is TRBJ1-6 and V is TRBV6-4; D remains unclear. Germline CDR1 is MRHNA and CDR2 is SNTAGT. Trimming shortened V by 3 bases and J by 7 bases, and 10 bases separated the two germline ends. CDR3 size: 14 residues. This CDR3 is CASSDFSYNSPLHF. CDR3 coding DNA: TGTGCCAGCAGTGATTTCAGTTACAATTCACCCCTCCACTTT.

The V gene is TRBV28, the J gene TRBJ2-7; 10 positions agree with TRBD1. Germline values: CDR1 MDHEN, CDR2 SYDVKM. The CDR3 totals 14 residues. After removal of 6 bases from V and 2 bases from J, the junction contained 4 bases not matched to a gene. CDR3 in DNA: TGTGCCAGCAGCGGGGACAGGGGCCCCTACGAGCAGTACTTC. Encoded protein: CASSGDRGPYEQYF.

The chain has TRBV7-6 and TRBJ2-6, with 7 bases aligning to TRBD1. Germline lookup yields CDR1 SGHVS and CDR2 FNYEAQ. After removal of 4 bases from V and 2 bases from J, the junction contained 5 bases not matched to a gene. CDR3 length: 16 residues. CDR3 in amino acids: CASSSTGAAGANVLTF. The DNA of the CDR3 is TGTGCCAGCAGCTCCACAGGGGCCGCTGGGGCCAACGTCCTGACTTTC. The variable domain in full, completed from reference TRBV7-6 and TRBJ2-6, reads GAGVSQSPRYKVTKRGQDVALRCDPISGHVSLYWYRQALGQGPEFLTYFNYEAQQDKSGLPNDRFSAERPEGSISTLTIQRTEQRDSAMYRCASSSTGAAGANVLTFGAGSRLTVL.

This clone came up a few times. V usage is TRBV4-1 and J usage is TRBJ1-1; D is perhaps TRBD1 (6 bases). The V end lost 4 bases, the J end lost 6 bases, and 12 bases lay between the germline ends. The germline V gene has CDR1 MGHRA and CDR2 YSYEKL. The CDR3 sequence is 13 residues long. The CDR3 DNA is TGCGCCAGCAGCCTCGGGTGGGGGCCTGAAGCTTTCTTT. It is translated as CASSLGWGPEAFF.

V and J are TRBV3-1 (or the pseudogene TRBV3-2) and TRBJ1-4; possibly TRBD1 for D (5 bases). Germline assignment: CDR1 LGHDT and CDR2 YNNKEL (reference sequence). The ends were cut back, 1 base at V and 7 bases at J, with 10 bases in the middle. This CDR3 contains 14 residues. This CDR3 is CASSQAPGGEKLFF. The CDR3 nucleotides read TGTGCCAGCAGCCAAGCTCCGGGGGGTGAAAAACTGTTTTTT.

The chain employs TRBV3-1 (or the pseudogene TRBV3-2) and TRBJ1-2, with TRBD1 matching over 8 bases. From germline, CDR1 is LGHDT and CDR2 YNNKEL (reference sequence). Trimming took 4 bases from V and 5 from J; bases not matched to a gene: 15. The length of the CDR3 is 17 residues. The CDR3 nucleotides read TGTGCCAGCAGCCGCATACTAACAGGGGGAGGCGGGTATGGCTACACCTTC. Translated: CASSRILTGGGGYGYTF.

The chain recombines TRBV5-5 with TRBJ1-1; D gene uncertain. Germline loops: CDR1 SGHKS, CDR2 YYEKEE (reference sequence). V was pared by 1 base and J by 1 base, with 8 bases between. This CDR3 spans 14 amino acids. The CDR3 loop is CASSLYTSNTEAFF. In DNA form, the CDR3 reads TGTGCCAGCAGCTTGTACACCTCGAACACTGAAGCTTTCTTT.

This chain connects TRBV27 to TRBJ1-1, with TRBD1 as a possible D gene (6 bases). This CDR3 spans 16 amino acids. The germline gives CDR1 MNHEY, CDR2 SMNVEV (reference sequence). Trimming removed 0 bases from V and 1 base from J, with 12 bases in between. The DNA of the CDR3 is TGTGCCAGCAGTTTATCCCCCGGGACATGGAACACTGAAGCTTTCTTT. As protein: CASSLSPGTWNTEAFF.

For the CDR3, the DNA is TGCGCCAGCAGCCAGTTCCTAGCGGTCGGGGGCGAGCAGTACTTC. Translating it yields CASSQFLAVGGEQYF. The rearrangement uses TRBV4-1 and TRBJ2-7, with 7 bases that match TRBD2. This CDR3 comprises 15 residues. V lost 3 bases and J lost 6; bases outside the gene matches: 11. Looked up from germline, CDR1 is MGHRA and CDR2 is YSYEKL.

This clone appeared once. CDR3 protein: CASSPQWGAVEKLFF. The CDR3 coding sequence is TGTGCCAGCAGCCCTCAGTGGGGCGCGGTGGAAAAACTGTTTTTT. V gene TRBV5-8 combines with J gene TRBJ1-4; D is possibly TRBD1 (5 bases). The ends were cut back, 4 bases at V and 8 bases at J, with 18 bases in the middle. The CDR3 runs to 15 residues. Per germline, CDR1 SGHTS and CDR2 YDEGEE.

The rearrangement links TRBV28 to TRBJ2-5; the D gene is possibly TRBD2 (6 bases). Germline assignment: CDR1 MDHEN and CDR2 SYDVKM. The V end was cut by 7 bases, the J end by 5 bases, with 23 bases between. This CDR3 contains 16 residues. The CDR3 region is CASIGLSWRGGETQYF. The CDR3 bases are TGTGCCAGCATCGGGCTCTCTTGGCGGGGAGGTGAGACCCAGTACTTC.

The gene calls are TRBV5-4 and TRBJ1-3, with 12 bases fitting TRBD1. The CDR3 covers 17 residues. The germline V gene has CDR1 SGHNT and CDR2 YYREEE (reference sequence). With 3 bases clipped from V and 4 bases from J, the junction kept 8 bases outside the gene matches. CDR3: CASSSSRDRGLGNTIYF. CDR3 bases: TGTGCCAGCAGCTCTTCCCGGGACAGGGGGCTGGGAAACACCATATATTTT.

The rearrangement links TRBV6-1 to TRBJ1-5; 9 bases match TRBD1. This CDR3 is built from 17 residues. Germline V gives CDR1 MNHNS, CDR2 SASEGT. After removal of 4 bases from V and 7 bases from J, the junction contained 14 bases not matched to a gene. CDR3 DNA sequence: TGTGCCAGCAGTGGAGCCTATTCTACAGGGGGCGTGCAGCCCCAGCATTTT. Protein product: CASSGAYSTGGVQPQHF.